The T cell receptor beta chain under discussion was sequenced for a study of post-analysis software for immune sequencing data. Turning to the study itself: Some patients lacked subtype; others had relapsing-remitting, secondary progressive or progressive-relapsing disease.

This clonotype was detected a few times. The antigen is unknown. Included in the TCR beta cDNA libraries were unique molecular identifiers. One entry per CDR3 protein results from TCRdb running MiXCR on the PCR reads. The sample includes about 460,000 distinct CDR3 sequences, around 40% seen only once; the top ten take over 10%. Trimming took off 3 bases at V and 7 bases at J, with 16 bases between the two ends. The CDR3 length is 15 residues. Germline V lookup: CDR1 MNHEY, CDR2 SMNVEV (reference sequence). General study results and limits: Among four to six TRBV segments more frequent in patients than controls were TRBV5-6, TRBV5-1 and TRBV20-1. There was significantly lower normalized Chao1 diversity in multiple sclerosis patients than in controls. Batch-matched samples strongly co-clustered by F measure.

The clonotype was recovered from a girl between 5 and 17 years old with multiple sclerosis. Sequencing was performed on blood. The genes are TRBV27 and TRBJ2-4, with D tentatively TRBD2 (6 bases). CDR3 region: CASSFEGGVRNIQYF. For the CDR3, the DNA is TGTGCCAGCAGTTTTGAAGGAGGGGTTAGGAACATTCAGTACTTC.